This T cell receptor beta chain was retrieved from a study of tumor and adjacent non-tumor tissue in lung cancer. About the research overall: Stage I to III disease affected approximately 11 men and about five women aged roughly 30 to 80.

Germline CDR1 SGHAT, CDR2 FQNNGV. The CDR3 consists of 14 residues. For this clonotype: The antigen remains undetermined. One end of the junction varies from germline; a read error may be responsible.

Three rounds of nested PCR, following a modified ARM-PCR protocol, produced the TCRbeta library. A single record per CDR3 protein comes from TCRdb applying MiXCR to the multiplex PCR reads. Here the sample spans approximately 80,000 distinct CDR3 sequences, 65% to 85% being singletons. Study results and limitations: In normal lung, the top 100 clones were significantly more dominant than in tumor.

This sample's RNA came from whole unsorted tissue. Distant lung tissue was collected more than 3 cm away from the tumor edge. Chemotherapy-naive patients with new lung cancer underwent thoracic surgery in China, August–late 2014. Sequenced: distant non-tumor lung tissue. The chain joins TRBV11-2 to TRBJ1-1; D call uncertain. This clonotype originated in a man in his sixties with non-small cell lung cancer. DNA for the CDR3: TGCGCCAGCCGCTTAGTCGGGAGGAGCACCGAAGCTTTCTTT. Residues: CASRLVGRSTEAFF.